Listed below are T cell receptor beta chains from one sample, sequenced in a study of T-cell memory formation after mild COVID-19. TCRdb ran MiXCR on the 5' RACE reads and lists one entry per CDR3 protein. Here the sample spans a few hundred thousand distinct CDR3 sequences, less than 20% being singletons. What was sequenced was PBMCs or a T cell subset sorted from them (not recorded which). These receptors were taken from a man aged 18-30 years who had mild COVID-19 (a few samples of this study predate the infection). Cell type and time point are not known. The CDR3 runs from the conserved cysteine through the conserved F or W. D genes are given only for firm matches. Some rows mark clone size as missing; the rest say once, few, many or name a class of expanded clone.

j_gene | abundance | d_gene | v_gene | len | CDR3nt | CDR3aa
TRBJ1-1 | NA | NA | TRBV20-1 | 15 | TGCAGTGCTAGTCGAGCCGGGACGGGGAACACTGAAGCTTTCTTT | CSASRAGTGNTEAFF
TRBJ2-4 | few | NA | TRBV5-1 | 13 | TGCGCCAGCAGCTTGTTCCCTTTAAACATTCAGTACTTC | CASSLFPLNIQYF
TRBJ2-1 | NA | TRBD1 | TRBV9 | 15 | TGTGCCAGCAGCGTAGGGGGACAGAACTACAATGAGCAGTTCTTC | CASSVGGQNYNEQFF
TRBJ1-1 | few | NA | TRBV5-1 | 13 | TGCGCCAGCAGCTTCTCCGCGAACACTGAAGCTTTCTTT | CASSFSANTEAFF
TRBJ1-3 | many | TRBD1 | TRBV7-8 | 16 | TGTGCCAGCAGCTTAGTGGGGACAGGGGTCTATGACACCATATATTTT | CASSLVGTGVYDTIYF
TRBJ2-2 | few | NA | TRBV28 | 14 | TGTGCCAGCAGTTTTTCCAGGAACACCGGGGAGCTGTTTTTT | CASSFSRNTGELFF
TRBJ2-5 | NA | NA | TRBV5-1 | 13 | TGCGCCAGCAGCTTGCTCCACCGAGAGACCCAGTACTTC | CASSLLHRETQYF
TRBJ2-3 | few | NA | TRBV7-9 | 12 | TGTGCCAGCGGCCGCATTGCAGATACGCAGTATTTT | CASGRIADTQYF
TRBJ2-7 | few | NA | TRBV27 | 14 | TGTGCCAGCTTCAGAGTCGGTGGCTCCTACGAGCAGTACTTC | CASFRVGGSYEQYF
TRBJ2-5 | many | NA | TRBV12-3/TRBV12-4 | 12 | TGTGCCAGCGGACAGCTCCAAGAGACCCAGTACTTC | CASGQLQETQYF
TRBJ2-2 | NA | NA | TRBV25-1 | 11 | TGTGCCAGCACCATCACCGGGGAGCTGTTTTTT | CASTITGELFF
TRBJ1-2 | few | TRBD1 | TRBV2 | 12 | TGTGCCAGTCGGGACAGGAACTATGGCTACACCTTC | CASRDRNYGYTF
TRBJ1-1 | once | NA | TRBV29-1 | 13 | TGCAGCGTTCACCTAAGGAAGCTCACTGAAGCTTTCTTT | CSVHLRKLTEAFF
TRBJ2-7 | NA | NA | TRBV11-2 | 15 | TGTGCCAGCAAGGGGGATGCTAGCTCGGGCTACGAGCAGTACTTC | CASKGDASSGYEQYF
TRBJ2-7 | NA | TRBD1 | TRBV4-3 | 17 | TGCGCCAGCAGCCAAGCTCTGAATCTGGACAGGGGATACGAGCAGTACTTC | CASSQALNLDRGYEQYF
TRBJ2-1 | NA | NA | TRBV19 | 14 | TGTGCCAGTAGTATAGTAGGCGGCTACAATGAGCAGTTCTTC | CASSIVGGYNEQFF
TRBJ2-5 | few | NA | TRBV12-3/TRBV12-4 | 14 | TGTGCCAGCAGTTTGGCGTCGTTACAAGAGACCCAGTACTTC | CASSLASLQETQYF
TRBJ2-7 | NA | TRBD1 | TRBV20-1 | 14 | TGCAGTGCTACCGACAGGGGTCCAGATTACGAGCAGTACTTC | CSATDRGPDYEQYF
TRBJ2-7 | few | TRBD1 | TRBV15 | 14 | TGTGCCACCTCGATGGGACAGGGGGCCTACGAGCAGTACTTC | CATSMGQGAYEQYF
TRBJ2-7 | NA | NA | TRBV20-1 | 12 | TGCAGTGCTAGATTGGACCCCTACGAGCAGTACTTC | CSARLDPYEQYF
TRBJ2-1 | NA | NA | TRBV6-2/TRBV6-3 | 15 | TGTGCCAGCAGTCACGGACTCCTCTCCTACAATGAGCAGTTCTTC | CASSHGLLSYNEQFF
TRBJ1-5 | many | NA | TRBV7-2 | 15 | TGTGCCAGCAGCTTAGCTGTTAATGACGGTCAGCCCCAGCATTTT | CASSLAVNDGQPQHF
TRBJ1-5 | NA | NA | TRBV6-1 | 15 | TGTGCCAGCAGGGCCGGGAACTGGGGAAATCAGCCCCAGCATTTT | CASRAGNWGNQPQHF
TRBJ2-1 | few | NA | TRBV7-2 | 15 | TGTGCCAGCAGCGTACAGGTGAGCTCCTACAATGAGCAGTTCTTC | CASSVQVSSYNEQFF
TRBJ1-1 | few | NA | TRBV12-3/TRBV12-4 | 13 | TGTGCCAGCAGCTACAGGGAGGGCACTGAAGCTTTCTTT | CASSYREGTEAFF
TRBJ2-3 | many | TRBD1 | TRBV5-1 | 14 | TGCGCCAGCAGCGGGACAGGGAGCACAGATACGCAGTATTTT | CASSGTGSTDTQYF
TRBJ1-2 | few | NA | TRBV7-8 | 13 | TGTGCCAGCAGCTTAGGAATGGGGGATGGCTACACCTTC | CASSLGMGDGYTF
TRBJ1-4 | few | NA | TRBV7-6 | 14 | TGTGCCAGCAGCCCCGACCCCGGAGATGAAAAACTGTTTTTT | CASSPDPGDEKLFF
TRBJ2-3 | NA | TRBD2 | TRBV7-2 | 19 | TGTGCCAGCAGCTTAGTCACCCAAGGCGGGGGGGCCTCCACAGATACGCAGTATTTT | CASSLVTQGGGASTDTQYF
TRBJ1-6 | few | TRBD1 | TRBV6-5 | 13 | TGTGCCAGCAGTTACGTAGGGGGCTCACCCCTCCACTTT | CASSYVGGSPLHF
TRBJ2-1 | NA | NA | TRBV3-1 | 14 | TGTGCCAGCAGCCAAGGGGATACCTATCGGGAGCAGTTCTTC | CASSQGDTYREQFF
TRBJ2-2 | few | NA | TRBV7-8 | 15 | TGTGCCAGCAGCTCCAGGGCGTCGAACACCGGGGAGCTGTTTTTT | CASSSRASNTGELFF